These T cell receptor beta chains were read from a single sample in a study of cytomegalovirus exposure and HLA in healthy donors. Data came from immunoSEQ multiplex PCR; TCRdb stores just in-frame clones and leaves some out. The sample contains about 53,000 clones, almost 95% of which appear only once. Sequenced input: PBMCs. These receptors were collected from a man in his late teens or twenties in good health and CMV-seronegative. Both conserved end residues are part of each CDR3. D genes are given only for firm matches. Size is omitted from some rows. Given values are once, few, many or a class for expanded clones.

v_call	j_call	d_call	clone_size	cdr3_aa	cdr3_nt
TRBV6-5	TRBJ1-2	-	-	CASSSPRATNYGYTF	TGTGCCAGCAGCTCGCCTAGAGCGACTAACTATGGCTACACCTTC
TRBV6-5	TRBJ2-3	TRBD2	-	CASIGLAGDF	TGTGCCAGCATTGGACTAGCGGGGGATTTT
TRBV9	TRBJ2-2	-	once	CASSVAGLSIGELFF	TGTGCCAGCAGCGTAGCGGGACTGTCAATCGGGGAGCTGTTTTTT
TRBV30	TRBJ2-1	TRBD2	-	CAWTGLAGAYNEQFF	TGTGCCTGGACGGGACTAGCGGGAGCTTACAATGAGCAGTTCTTC
TRBV28	TRBJ2-1	TRBD2	-	CASRGTGGPSNEQFF	TGTGCCAGCAGAGGGACGGGAGGGCCGAGCAATGAGCAGTTCTTC
TRBV19	TRBJ2-1	-	-	CASSKVWSDEQFF	TGTGCCAGTAGTAAGGTCTGGAGCGATGAGCAGTTCTTC
TRBV28	TRBJ2-3	-	-	CASSLGAVLTDTQYF	TGTGCCAGCAGCTTGGGGGCGGTCCTCACAGATACGCAGTATTTT
TRBV2	TRBJ2-2	TRBD2	-	CASLAETNTGELFF	TGTGCCAGCCTAGCGGAAACGAACACCGGGGAGCTGTTTTTT
TRBV7-2	TRBJ2-1	TRBD1	-	CASSYRTGTNEQFF	TGTGCCAGCAGCTATCGGACAGGCACTAATGAGCAGTTCTTC
TRBV27	TRBJ1-1	TRBD1	-	CASSSYRGPAGTATEAFF	TGTGCCAGCAGTTCATACAGGGGGCCTGCGGGAACTGCCACTGAAGCTTTCTTT
TRBV6-5	TRBJ2-7	TRBD1	-	CASKSQGAALYEQYF	TGTGCCAGCAAGTCACAGGGGGCCGCGCTCTACGAGCAGTACTTC
TRBV21-1	TRBJ2-7	-	-	CASSREGTIHYEQYF	TGTGCCAGCAGCAGGGAGGGAACGATTCACTACGAGCAGTACTTC
TRBV19	TRBJ2-7	-	-	CASSIYRGYEQYF	TGTGCCAGTAGTATATATAGGGGCTACGAGCAGTACTTC
TRBV10-1	TRBJ2-7	TRBD2	-	CASSSPRGGVEYEQYF	TGCGCCAGCAGTTCCCCTCGCGGGGGAGTGGAATACGAGCAGTACTTC
TRBV14	TRBJ2-4	-	-	CASSQGERRTTLGKNIQYF	TGTGCCAGCAGCCAAGGAGAGAGGCGGACTACCTTAGGCAAAAACATTCAGTACTTC
TRBV13	TRBJ2-2	-	-	CASSLGLQVRGELFF	TGTGCCAGCAGCTTAGGCCTACAGGTCCGCGGGGAGCTGTTTTTT
TRBV5-4	TRBJ2-3	TRBD2	once	CASSLRVAGDSTDTQYF	TGTGCCAGCAGCTTGAGGGTAGCGGGAGATAGCACAGATACGCAGTATTTT
TRBV9	TRBJ1-3	TRBD1	-	CASSEDRVRVGNTIYF	TGTGCCAGCAGCGAGGACAGGGTTCGTGTTGGAAACACCATATATTTT
TRBV11-2	TRBJ2-5	-	-	CASSLVRGEETQYF	TGTGCCAGCAGCTTAGTGCGGGGTGAAGAGACCCAGTACTTC